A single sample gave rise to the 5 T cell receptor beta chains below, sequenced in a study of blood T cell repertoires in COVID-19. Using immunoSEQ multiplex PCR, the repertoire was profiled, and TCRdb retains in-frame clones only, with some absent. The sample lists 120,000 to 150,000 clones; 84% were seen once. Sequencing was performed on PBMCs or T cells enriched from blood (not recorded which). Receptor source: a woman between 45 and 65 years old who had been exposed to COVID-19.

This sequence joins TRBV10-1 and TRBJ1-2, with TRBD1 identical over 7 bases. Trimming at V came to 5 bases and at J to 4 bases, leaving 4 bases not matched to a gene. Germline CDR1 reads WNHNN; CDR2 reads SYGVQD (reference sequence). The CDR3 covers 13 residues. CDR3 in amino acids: CASSFDRAYGYTF. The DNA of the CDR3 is TGCGCCAGCAGTTTCGACAGGGCCTATGGCTACACCTTC.

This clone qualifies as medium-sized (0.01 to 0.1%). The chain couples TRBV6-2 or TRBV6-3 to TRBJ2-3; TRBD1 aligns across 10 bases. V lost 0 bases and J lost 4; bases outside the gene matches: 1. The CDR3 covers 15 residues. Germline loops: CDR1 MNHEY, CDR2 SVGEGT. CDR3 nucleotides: TGTGCCAGCAGTTACTCGACAGGGGGCCCAGATACGCAGTATTTT. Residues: CASSYSTGGPDTQYF.

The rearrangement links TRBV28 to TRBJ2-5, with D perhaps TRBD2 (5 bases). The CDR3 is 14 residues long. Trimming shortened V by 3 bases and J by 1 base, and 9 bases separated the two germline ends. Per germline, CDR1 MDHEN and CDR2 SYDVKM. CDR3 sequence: CASSFADFQETQYF. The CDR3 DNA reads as TGTGCCAGCAGTTTCGCGGACTTCCAAGAGACCCAGTACTTC.

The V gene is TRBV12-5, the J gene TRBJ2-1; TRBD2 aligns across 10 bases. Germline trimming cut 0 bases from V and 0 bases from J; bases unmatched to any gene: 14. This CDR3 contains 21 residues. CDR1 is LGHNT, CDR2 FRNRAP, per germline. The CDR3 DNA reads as TGTGCTAGTGGTTTGGTCCCAAGGGCCTTAGCGGGGGGCAGCTCCTACAATGAGCAGTTCTTC. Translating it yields CASGLVPRALAGGSSYNEQFF. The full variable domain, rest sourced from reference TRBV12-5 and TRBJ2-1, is DARVTQTPRHKVTEMGQEVTMRCQPILGHNTVFWYRQTMMQGLELLAYFRNRAPLDDSGMPKDRFSAEMPDATLATLKIQPSEPRDSAVYFCASGLVPRALAGGSSYNEQFFGPGTRLTVL.

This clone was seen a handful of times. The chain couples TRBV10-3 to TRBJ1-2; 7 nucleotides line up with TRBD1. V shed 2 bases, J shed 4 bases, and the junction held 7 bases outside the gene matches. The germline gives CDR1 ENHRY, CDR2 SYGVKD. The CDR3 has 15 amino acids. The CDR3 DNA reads TGTGCCATCAGTGAGCTCGACAGGGCTGGCTATGGCTACACCTTC. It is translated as CAISELDRAGYGYTF.